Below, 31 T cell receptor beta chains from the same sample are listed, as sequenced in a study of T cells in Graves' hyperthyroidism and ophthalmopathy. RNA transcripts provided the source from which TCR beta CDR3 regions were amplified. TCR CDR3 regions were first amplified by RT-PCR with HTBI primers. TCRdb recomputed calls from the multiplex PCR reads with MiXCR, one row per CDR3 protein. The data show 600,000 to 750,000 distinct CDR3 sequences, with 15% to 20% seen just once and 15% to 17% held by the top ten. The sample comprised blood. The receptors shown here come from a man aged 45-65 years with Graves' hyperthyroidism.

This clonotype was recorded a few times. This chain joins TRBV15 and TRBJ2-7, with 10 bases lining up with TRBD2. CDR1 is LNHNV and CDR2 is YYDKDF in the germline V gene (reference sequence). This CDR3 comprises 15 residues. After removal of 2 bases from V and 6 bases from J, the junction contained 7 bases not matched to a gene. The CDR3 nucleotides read TGTGCCACCAGCAGACAGCGGGAGGGCCTGTTCGAGCAGTACTTC. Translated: CATSRQREGLFEQYF. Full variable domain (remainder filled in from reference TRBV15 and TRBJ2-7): DAMVIQNPRYQVTQFGKPVTLSCSQTLNHNVMYWYQQKSSQAPKLLFHYYDKDFNNEADTPDNFQSRRPNTSFCFLDIRSPGLGDTAMYLCATSRQREGLFEQYFGPGTRLTVT.

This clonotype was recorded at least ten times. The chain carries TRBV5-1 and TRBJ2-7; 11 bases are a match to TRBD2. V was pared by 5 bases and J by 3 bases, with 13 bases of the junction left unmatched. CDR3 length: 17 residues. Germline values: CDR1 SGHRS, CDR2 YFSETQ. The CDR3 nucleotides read TGCGCCAGCAGTCATGATAAAATGGGACTAGCGGTCTACGAGCAGTACTTC. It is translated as CASSHDKMGLAVYEQYF.

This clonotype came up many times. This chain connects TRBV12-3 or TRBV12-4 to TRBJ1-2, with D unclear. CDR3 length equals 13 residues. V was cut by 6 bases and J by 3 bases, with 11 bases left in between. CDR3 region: CASSVGEDYGYTF. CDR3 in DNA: TGTGCCAGCAGCGTGGGAGAGGACTATGGCTACACCTTC.

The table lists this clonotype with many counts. The CDR3 nucleotides are TGTGCCAGCAGTGAAACCCGGGCTAGCGGGCGCAATGAGCAGTTCTTC. Translated: CASSETRASGRNEQFF. V usage is TRBV25-1 and J usage is TRBJ2-1; 8 positions match TRBD2. Per germline, CDR1 MGHDK and CDR2 SYGVNS. V lost 2 bases to trimming and J lost 6 bases; unmatched junction nucleotides: 9. This CDR3 is 16 amino acids long.

CDR3 in DNA: TGCAGTGCTAAGAGCGGGAGGGGCACCGGGGAGCTGTTTTTT. Amino acids: CSAKSGRGTGELFF. This chain uses TRBV20-1 with TRBJ2-2; TRBD2 matches 10 bases. The germline V gene encodes CDR1 DFQATT and CDR2 SNEGSKA (reference sequence). V shed 4 bases and J 4 bases; nucleotides not matched to a gene: 3. The CDR3 totals 14 residues.

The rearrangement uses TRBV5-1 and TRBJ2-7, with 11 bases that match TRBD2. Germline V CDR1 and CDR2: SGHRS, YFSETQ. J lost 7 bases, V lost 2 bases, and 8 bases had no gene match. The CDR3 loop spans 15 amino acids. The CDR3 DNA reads TGCGCCAGCAGCTTACGTAGCGGGAGGGACGGGGAGCAGTACTTC. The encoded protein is CASSLRSGRDGEQYF.

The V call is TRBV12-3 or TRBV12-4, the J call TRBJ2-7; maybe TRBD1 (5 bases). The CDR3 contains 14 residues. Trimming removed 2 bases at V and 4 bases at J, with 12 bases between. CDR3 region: CASSLIRARYEQYF. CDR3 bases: TGTGCCAGCAGTTTAATCAGGGCAAGGTACGAGCAGTACTTC.

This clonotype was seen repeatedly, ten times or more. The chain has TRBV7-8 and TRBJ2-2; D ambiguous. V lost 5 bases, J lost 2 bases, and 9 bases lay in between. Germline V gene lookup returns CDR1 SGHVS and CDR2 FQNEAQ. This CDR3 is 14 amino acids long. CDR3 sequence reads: CASSPPGNTGELFF. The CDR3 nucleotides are TGTGCCAGCAGCCCTCCCGGTAACACCGGGGAGCTGTTTTTT.

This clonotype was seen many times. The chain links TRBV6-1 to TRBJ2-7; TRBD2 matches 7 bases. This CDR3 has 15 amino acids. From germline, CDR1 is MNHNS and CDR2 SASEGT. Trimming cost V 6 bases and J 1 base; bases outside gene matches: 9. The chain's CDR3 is CASSSPGLGSYEQYF. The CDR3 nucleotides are TGTGCCAGCAGCTCCCCCGGACTAGGTTCCTACGAGCAGTACTTC.

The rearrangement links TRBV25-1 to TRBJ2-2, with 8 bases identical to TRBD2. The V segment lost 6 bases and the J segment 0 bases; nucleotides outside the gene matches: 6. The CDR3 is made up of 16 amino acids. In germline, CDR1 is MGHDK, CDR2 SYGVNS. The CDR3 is CASSEKRETNTGELFF. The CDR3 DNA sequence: TGTGCCAGCAGCGAAAAGCGGGAGACGAACACCGGGGAGCTGTTTTTT.

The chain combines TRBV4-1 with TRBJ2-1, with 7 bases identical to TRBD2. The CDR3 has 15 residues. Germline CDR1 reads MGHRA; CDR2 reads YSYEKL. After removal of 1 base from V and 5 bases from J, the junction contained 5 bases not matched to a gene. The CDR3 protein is CASSQAVGGNNEQFF. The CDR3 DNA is TGCGCCAGCAGCCAAGCGGTCGGGGGGAACAATGAGCAGTTCTTC.

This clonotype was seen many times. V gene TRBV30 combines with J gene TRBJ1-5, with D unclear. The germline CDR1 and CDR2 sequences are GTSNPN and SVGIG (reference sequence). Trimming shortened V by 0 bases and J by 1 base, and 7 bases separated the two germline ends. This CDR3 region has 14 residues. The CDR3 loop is CAWSVQPSNQPQHF. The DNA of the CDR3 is TGTGCCTGGAGTGTACAGCCAAGCAATCAGCCCCAGCATTTT. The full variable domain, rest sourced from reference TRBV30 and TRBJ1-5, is SQTIHQWPATLVQPVGSPLSLECTVEGTSNPNLYWYRQAAGRGLQLLFYSVGIGQISSEVPQNLSASRPQDRQFILSSKKLLLSDSGFYLCAWSVQPSNQPQHFGDGTRLSIL.

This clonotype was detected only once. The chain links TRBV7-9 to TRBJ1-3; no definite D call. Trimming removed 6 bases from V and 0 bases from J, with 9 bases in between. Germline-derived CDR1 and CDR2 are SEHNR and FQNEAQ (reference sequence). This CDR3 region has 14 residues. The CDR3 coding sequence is TGTGCCAGCAGTACGCAGAGCTCTGGAAACACCATATATTTT. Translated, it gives CASSTQSSGNTIYF.

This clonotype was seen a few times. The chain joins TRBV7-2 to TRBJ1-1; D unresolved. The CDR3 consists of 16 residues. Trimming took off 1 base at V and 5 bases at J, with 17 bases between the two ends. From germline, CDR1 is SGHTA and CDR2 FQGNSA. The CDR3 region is CASSLDITWGGTEAFF. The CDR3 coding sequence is TGTGCCAGCAGCTTAGACATAACGTGGGGAGGTACTGAAGCTTTCTTT.

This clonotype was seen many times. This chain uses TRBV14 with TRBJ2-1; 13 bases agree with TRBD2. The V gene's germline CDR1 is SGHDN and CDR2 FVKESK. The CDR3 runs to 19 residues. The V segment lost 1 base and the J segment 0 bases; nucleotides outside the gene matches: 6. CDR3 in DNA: TGTGCCAGCAGCCAAGGGGGACTAGCGGGAACCATCTCCTACAATGAGCAGTTCTTC. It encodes CASSQGGLAGTISYNEQFF.

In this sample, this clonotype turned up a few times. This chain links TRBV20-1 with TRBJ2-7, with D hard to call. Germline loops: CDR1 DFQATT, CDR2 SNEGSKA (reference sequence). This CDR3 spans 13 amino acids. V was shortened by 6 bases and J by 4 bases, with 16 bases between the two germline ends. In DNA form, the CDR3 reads TGCAGTGCGGGTTTACAAGTGAATTACGAGCAGTACTTC. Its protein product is CSAGLQVNYEQYF.

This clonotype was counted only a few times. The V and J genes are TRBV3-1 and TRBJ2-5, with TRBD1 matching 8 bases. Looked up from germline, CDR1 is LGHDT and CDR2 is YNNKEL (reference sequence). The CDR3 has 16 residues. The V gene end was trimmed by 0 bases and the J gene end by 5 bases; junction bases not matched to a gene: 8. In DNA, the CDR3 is TGTGCCAGCAGCCAAGAGGCAGGGGGCAGTTGGGAGACCCAGTACTTC. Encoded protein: CASSQEAGGSWETQYF.

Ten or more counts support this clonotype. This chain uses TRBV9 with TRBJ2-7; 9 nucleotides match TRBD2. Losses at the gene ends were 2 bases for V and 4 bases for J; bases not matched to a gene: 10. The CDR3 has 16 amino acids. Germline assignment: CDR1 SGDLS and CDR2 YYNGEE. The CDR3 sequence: CASSVGVGGRVYEQYF. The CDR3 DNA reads TGTGCCAGCAGCGTTGGGGTTGGCGGGAGGGTGTACGAGCAGTACTTC.

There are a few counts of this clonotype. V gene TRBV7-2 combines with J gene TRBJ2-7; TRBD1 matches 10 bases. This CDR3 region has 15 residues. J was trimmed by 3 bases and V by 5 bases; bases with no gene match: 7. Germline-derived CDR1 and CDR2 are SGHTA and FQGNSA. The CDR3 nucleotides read TGTGCCAGCAGCGACCTGTGGACAGGGGGCTACGAGCAGTACTTC. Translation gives CASSDLWTGGYEQYF.

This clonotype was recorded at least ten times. CDR3 sequence: CAGRTGPVGPQHF. DNA for the CDR3: TGTGCCGGGCGGACCGGGCCCGTAGGGCCCCAGCATTTT. V is TRBV6-2 or TRBV6-3 and J is TRBJ1-5; D gene unclear. The CDR3 contains 13 residues. The V end was cut by 11 bases, the J end by 9 bases, with 20 bases between. Germline CDR1 and CDR2: MNHEY and SVGEGT.

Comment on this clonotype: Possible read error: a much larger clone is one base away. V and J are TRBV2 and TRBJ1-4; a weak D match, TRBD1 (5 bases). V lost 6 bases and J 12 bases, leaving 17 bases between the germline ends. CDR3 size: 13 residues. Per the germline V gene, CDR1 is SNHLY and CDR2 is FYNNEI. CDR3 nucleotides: TGTGCCAGCAGGACCAGGGATCGGGAAGAACTGTTTTTT. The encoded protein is CASRTRDREELFF.

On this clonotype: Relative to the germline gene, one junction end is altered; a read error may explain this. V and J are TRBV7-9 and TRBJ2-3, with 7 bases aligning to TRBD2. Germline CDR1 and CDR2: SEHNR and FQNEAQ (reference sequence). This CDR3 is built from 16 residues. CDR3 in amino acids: CASSLAVQRRTDTQYF. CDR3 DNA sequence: TGTGCCAGCAGCCTAGCGGTCCAGCGGCGCACAGATACGCAGTATTTT. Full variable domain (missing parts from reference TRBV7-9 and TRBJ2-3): DTGVSQNPRHKITKRGQNVTFRCDPISEHNRLYWYRQTLGQGPEFLTYFQNEAQLEKSRLLSDRFSAERPKGSFSTLEIQRTEQGDSAMYLCASSLAVQRRTDTQYFGPGTRLTVL.

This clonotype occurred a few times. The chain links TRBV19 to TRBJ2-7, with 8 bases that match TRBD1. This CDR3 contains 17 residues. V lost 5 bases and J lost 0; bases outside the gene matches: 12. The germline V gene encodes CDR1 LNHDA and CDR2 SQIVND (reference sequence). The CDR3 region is CASSLSHTTGASYEQYF. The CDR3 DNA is TGTGCCAGTAGTCTGTCCCATACGACAGGGGCCTCCTACGAGCAGTACTTC. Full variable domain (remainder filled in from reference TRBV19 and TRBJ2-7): DGGITQSPKYLFRKEGQNVTLSCEQNLNHDAMYWYRQDPGQGLRLIYYSQIVNDFQKGDIAEGYSVSREKKESFPLTVTSAQKNPTAFYLCASSLSHTTGASYEQYFGPGTRLTVT.

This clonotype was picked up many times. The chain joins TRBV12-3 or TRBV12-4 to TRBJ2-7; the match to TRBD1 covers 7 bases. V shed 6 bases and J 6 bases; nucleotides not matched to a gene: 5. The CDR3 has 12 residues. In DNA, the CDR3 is TGTGCCAGCAGGACAGGGTCCCGCGAGCAGTACTTC. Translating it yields CASRTGSREQYF.

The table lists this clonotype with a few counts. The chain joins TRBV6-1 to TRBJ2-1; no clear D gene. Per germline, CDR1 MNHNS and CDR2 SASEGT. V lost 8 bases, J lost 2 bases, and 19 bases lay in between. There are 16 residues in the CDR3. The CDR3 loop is CASPSPFSPAYNEQFF. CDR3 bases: TGTGCCAGCCCTTCTCCATTCTCCCCGGCCTACAATGAGCAGTTCTTC.

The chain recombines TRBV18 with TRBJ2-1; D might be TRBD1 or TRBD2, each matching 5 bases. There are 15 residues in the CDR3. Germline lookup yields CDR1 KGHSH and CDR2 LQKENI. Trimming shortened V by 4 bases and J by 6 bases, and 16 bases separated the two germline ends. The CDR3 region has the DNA TGTGCCAGCTCACATCCCGGGACGGACGCCAATGAGCAGTTCTTC. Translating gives CASSHPGTDANEQFF.

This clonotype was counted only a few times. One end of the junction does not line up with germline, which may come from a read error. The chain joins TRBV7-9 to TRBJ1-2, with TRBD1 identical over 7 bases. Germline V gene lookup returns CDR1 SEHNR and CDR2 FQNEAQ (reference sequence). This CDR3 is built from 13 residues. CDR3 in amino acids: CGSSQGQDYGYTF. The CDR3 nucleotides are TGTGGCAGCAGCCAAGGACAGGATTATGGCTACACCTTC.

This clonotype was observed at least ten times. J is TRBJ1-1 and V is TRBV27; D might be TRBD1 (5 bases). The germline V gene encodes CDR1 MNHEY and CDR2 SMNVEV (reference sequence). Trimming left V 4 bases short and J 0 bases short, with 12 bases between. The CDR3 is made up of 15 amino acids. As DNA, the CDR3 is TGTGCCAGCAGTTCAAGACAGAGGGTGAACACTGAAGCTTTCTTT. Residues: CASSSRQRVNTEAFF.

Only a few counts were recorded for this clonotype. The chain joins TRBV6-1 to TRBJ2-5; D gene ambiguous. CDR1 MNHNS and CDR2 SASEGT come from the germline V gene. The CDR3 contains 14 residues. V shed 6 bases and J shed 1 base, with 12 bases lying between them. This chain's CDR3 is CASRAGWGQETQYF. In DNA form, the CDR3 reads TGTGCCAGCAGGGCCGGTTGGGGCCAAGAGACCCAGTACTTC.

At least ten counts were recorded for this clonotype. The CDR3 spells CASSLSQHQETQYF. The CDR3 DNA reads TGTGCCAGCAGTTTATCACAGCACCAAGAGACCCAGTACTTC. The chain carries TRBV28 and TRBJ2-5; D is unclear. V dropped 1 base and J dropped 0 bases, with 6 bases sitting between them. The CDR3 is 14 amino acids. Germline V gives CDR1 MDHEN, CDR2 SYDVKM.

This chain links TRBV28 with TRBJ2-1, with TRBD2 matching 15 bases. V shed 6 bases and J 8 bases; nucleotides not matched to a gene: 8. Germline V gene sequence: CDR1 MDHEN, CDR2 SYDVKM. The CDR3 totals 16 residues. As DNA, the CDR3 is TGTGCCAGCAGCCCGCCGGGACTAGCGGGAGGTTATGAGCAGTTCTTC. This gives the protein CASSPPGLAGGYEQFF.